This T cell receptor (beta chain) was sequenced for a study of cytomegalovirus exposure and HLA in healthy donors. Background on the study: Prior work identified around 120 million unique TCR beta sequences in 150 million to 200 million T cells. Assignment to the Caucasian-associated ancestry cluster applied to more than 75% of the approximately 360 genotyped donors. Whole-study findings and limits: A later analysis showed that HLA-associated TCR beta chains had undergone more clonal expansion than equally common others. Among TCR beta chains, those listed as cytomegalovirus-associated numbered some 160.

Amplification used 60 Vbeta primers and 13 Jbeta primers. Sequenced by immunoSEQ multiplex PCR; TCRdb stores in-frame clones only, minus some. The sample lists about 67,000 clones; roughly 65% were seen once. By share of the sample, this clone is medium-sized. Its antigen is undetermined. The germline V and J ends were trimmed by 5 bases and 7 bases, with 13 bases remaining between them. The germline gives CDR1 MNHEY, CDR2 SVGAGI. The CDR3 has 13 residues. The J gene is TRBJ2-3, the V gene TRBV6-5; tentatively, D is TRBD2 (5 bases). The specimen sequenced was PBMCs. The receptor was derived from a woman aged 25-40 years in good health and CMV-seronegative. The DNA for the CDR3 is TGTGCCAGCAGTGTACGGGAAACAAATACGCAGTATTTT. Encoded protein: CASSVRETNTQYF.